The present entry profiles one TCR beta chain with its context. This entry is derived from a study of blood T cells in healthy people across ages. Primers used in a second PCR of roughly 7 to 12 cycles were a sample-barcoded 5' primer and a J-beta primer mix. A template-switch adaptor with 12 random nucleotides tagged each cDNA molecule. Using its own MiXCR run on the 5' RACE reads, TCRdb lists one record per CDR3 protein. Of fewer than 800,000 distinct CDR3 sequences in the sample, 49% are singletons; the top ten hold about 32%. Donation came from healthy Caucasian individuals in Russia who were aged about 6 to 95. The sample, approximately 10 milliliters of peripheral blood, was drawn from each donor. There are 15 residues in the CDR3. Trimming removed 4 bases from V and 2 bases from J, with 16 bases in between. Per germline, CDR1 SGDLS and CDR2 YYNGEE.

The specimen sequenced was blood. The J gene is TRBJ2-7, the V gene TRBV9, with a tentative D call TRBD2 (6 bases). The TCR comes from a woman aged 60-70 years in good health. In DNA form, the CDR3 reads TGTGCCAGCAGCACCCGGGACTCCCTAACCTACGAGCAGTACTTC. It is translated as CASSTRDSLTYEQYF.